The clone carrying this TCR beta chain was observed a few times. Its antigen remains unknown. This CDR3 has 14 residues. Germline values: CDR1 MNHEY, CDR2 SVGEGT. Trimming at V came to 10 bases and at J to 13 bases, leaving 17 bases not matched to a gene. This specimen comes from a study of T cell repertoires in cytomegalovirus infection. The wider study: Used in the study were CMV epitopes, some recently identified and HLA-C-restricted, others well-studied and HLA-B-restricted.

One entry per CDR3 protein results from TCRdb running MiXCR on the reads. The sample gives more than 300,000 distinct CDR3 sequences, about 35% of which show up once; 13% is in the top ten. General study findings and limits: CMV carriers having the relevant HLA were flagged by cumulative public TCR beta family frequency.

The specimen was cultured PBMCs, collected from culture after CMV antigen stimulation. The TCR was taken from a human donor in good health (CMV status not recorded). Some clones in this sample may be carry-over from other donors' samples. V and J are TRBV6-2 or TRBV6-3 and TRBJ2-1; 9 bases fit TRBD2. Written as DNA, the CDR3 is TGTGCCATCGGACGTTCCTCGGGGACTAGCATCCAGTTCTTC. Translation: CAIGRSSGTSIQFF.